The 18 T cell receptor beta chains below were found in one sample sequenced in a study of cytomegalovirus exposure and HLA in healthy donors. The PCR employed 60 Vbeta primers together with 13 Jbeta primers. Assay used: immunoSEQ multiplex PCR; TCRdb lists only in-frame clones, some missing. The sample lists about 140,000 clones; about 78% were seen once. The sample comprised PBMCs. These receptors came from a male donor in good health and CMV-seronegative.

The chain is built from TRBV25-1 and TRBJ2-2; 10 bases are a match to TRBD2. The CDR3 totals 15 residues. The V gene's germline CDR1 is MGHDK and CDR2 SYGVNS. V trimming: 4 bases; J trimming: 7 bases; junction bases outside the gene matches: 6. The CDR3 bases are TGTGCCAGCAGTGTCGGGACTAGCGTTAACGGGGAGCTGTTTTTT. This gives the protein CASSVGTSVNGELFF.

The chain couples TRBV19 to TRBJ1-2, with a possible D match to TRBD1 (5 bases). Germline values: CDR1 LNHDA, CDR2 SQIVND (reference sequence). The CDR3 is 14 residues long. V dropped 6 bases and J dropped 5 bases, with 16 bases sitting between them. The CDR3 sequence is CASSTGGVRYGYTF. The CDR3 coding sequence is TGTGCCAGTAGCACGGGGGGGGTGCGGTATGGCTACACCTTC.

The chain carries TRBV7-2 and TRBJ2-3, with unresolved D. Deletions cut 5 bases from V and 2 bases from J, with 8 bases between. Germline V gives CDR1 SGHTA, CDR2 FQGNSA. This CDR3 has 13 residues. Here the CDR3 DNA reads TGTGCCAGCAGCCTACCCCCCACAGATACGCAGTATTTT. This gives the protein CASSLPPTDTQYF.

The chain combines TRBV18 with TRBJ1-6, with D possibly matching TRBD1 (6 bases). The CDR3 runs 15 residues. V was trimmed by 3 bases and J by 6 bases, leaving 12 bases between them. Germline values: CDR1 KGHSH, CDR2 LQKENI. The CDR3 loop is CASSPRDTGNSPLHF. The CDR3 nucleotides read TGTGCCAGCTCACCGAGGGACACGGGTAATTCACCCCTCCACTTT.

The V gene is TRBV7-8, the J gene TRBJ1-1; D uncertain. There are 14 residues in the CDR3. V was clipped by 5 bases and J by 2 bases, with 12 bases between them. CDR1 is SGHVS, CDR2 FQNEAQ, per germline. This chain's CDR3 is CASSPRSSNTEAFF. CDR3 nucleotide sequence: TGTGCCAGCAGCCCACGTAGTAGCAACACTGAAGCTTTCTTT.

The chain is built from TRBV11-1 and TRBJ2-5; D is uncertain. The CDR3 length is 12 residues. Germline lookup yields CDR1 SGHAT and CDR2 FQDESV (reference sequence). The V gene lost 5 bases and the J gene lost 2 bases, with 6 bases spanning the gap. The CDR3 spells CASSVNQETQYF. The CDR3 coding sequence is TGTGCCAGCAGCGTTAATCAAGAGACCCAGTACTTC.

V is TRBV5-6 and J is TRBJ1-4, with TRBD1 matching 9 bases. The CDR3 is 15 residues long. The V segment lost 4 bases and the J segment 8 bases; nucleotides outside the gene matches: 9. Per germline, CDR1 SGHDT and CDR2 YYEEEE. CDR3 loop: CASSGTGTGKEKLFF. CDR3 sequence (DNA): TGTGCCAGCAGCGGGACCGGGACAGGGAAAGAAAAACTGTTTTTT.

V and J are TRBV5-6 and TRBJ1-1; D ambiguous. The germline V gene encodes CDR1 SGHDT and CDR2 YYEEEE. The CDR3 contains 18 residues. Trimming cost V 0 bases and J 1 base, with 19 bases left between them. The CDR3 DNA is TGTGCCAGCAGCTTGGCCCCGCCTATCTTTGCGCAGAACACTGAAGCTTTCTTT. It encodes CASSLAPPIFAQNTEAFF.

The V call is TRBV9, the J call TRBJ1-2; D ambiguous. Trimming shortened V by 0 bases and J by 7 bases, and 7 bases separated the two germline ends. Germline lookup yields CDR1 SGDLS and CDR2 YYNGEE. The CDR3 consists of 12 residues. The CDR3 DNA reads TGTGCCAGCAGCGTAGACCGGGGTGGCTACACCTTC. It encodes CASSVDRGGYTF. Full variable domain (outside the CDR3, taken from reference TRBV9 and TRBJ1-2): DSGVTQTPKHLITATGQRVTLRCSPRSGDLSVYWYQQSLDQGLQFLIQYYNGEERAKGNILERFSAQQFPDLHSELNLSSLELGDSALYFCASSVDRGGYTFGSGTRLTVV.

V gene TRBV4-2 combines with J gene TRBJ1-3; 7 bases map to TRBD1. CDR3 length: 14 amino acids. The V gene end was trimmed by 8 bases and the J gene end by 2 bases; junction bases not matched to a gene: 6. CDR1 and CDR2 from the germline V gene are LGHNA and YNFKEQ. The CDR3 is CASEPRGTGNTIYF. As DNA, the CDR3 is TGTGCCAGCGAACCCAGGGGGACTGGAAACACCATATATTTT.

The gene calls are TRBV4-1 and TRBJ2-7; the match to TRBD1 covers 10 bases. Germline loops: CDR1 MGHRA, CDR2 YSYEKL. Trimming cost V 2 bases and J 6 bases; bases outside gene matches: 4. This CDR3 is 14 amino acids long. CDR3 amino acids: CASSQRDRGREQYF. The CDR3 coding sequence is TGCGCCAGCAGCCAACGGGACAGGGGCCGCGAGCAGTACTTC.

Points on this clone: At one of its ends the junction is not consistent with the germline gene, which may arise from a read error. The chain is built from TRBV4-3 and TRBJ2-7; 7 bases line up with TRBD1. The CDR3 covers 13 residues. Germline CDR1 reads LGHNA; CDR2 reads YSLEER. The CDR3 nucleotides read TGCGCCAGCAGCCAAGTAATGTACGGGACAGCAAACTTC. It specifies CASSQVMYGTANF.

This chain connects TRBV6-1 to TRBJ2-3, with 9 nucleotides matching TRBD1. Germline V gives CDR1 MNHNS, CDR2 SASEGT. CDR3 length equals 14 residues. V was pared by 8 bases and J by 3 bases, with 6 bases of the junction left unmatched. The CDR3: CASYRGQLTDTQYF. The CDR3 DNA reads as TGTGCCAGCTACAGGGGGCAATTGACAGATACGCAGTATTTT.

The chain carries TRBV12-5 and TRBJ2-7; TRBD1 agrees at 7 bases. The ends lost 2 bases at V and 6 bases at J; junction bases unmatched: 1. Germline V gene lookup returns CDR1 LGHNT and CDR2 FRNRAP. The CDR3 is 12 amino acids. The CDR3 DNA reads TGTGCTAGTGGTTTGCCAGGGGGCGAGCAGTACTTC. It specifies CASGLPGGEQYF. Drawing the rest from reference TRBV12-5 and TRBJ2-7, the complete variable domain is DARVTQTPRHKVTEMGQEVTMRCQPILGHNTVFWYRQTMMQGLELLAYFRNRAPLDDSGMPKDRFSAEMPDATLATLKIQPSEPRDSAVYFCASGLPGGEQYFGPGTRLTVT.

The chain combines TRBV7-9 with TRBJ2-1, with 8 bases aligning to TRBD1. Trimming removed 6 bases from V and 1 base from J; junction bases left unmatched: 17. CDR3 length: 19 residues. Germline values: CDR1 SEHNR, CDR2 FQNEAQ (reference sequence). CDR3 region: CASRPKTGQVVASYNEQFF. CDR3 DNA: TGTGCCAGCAGGCCGAAGACGGGACAGGTAGTAGCGTCCTACAATGAGCAGTTCTTC.

Only one count was recorded for this clone. V gene TRBV6-5 combines with J gene TRBJ1-2, with a possible D match to TRBD1 (6 bases). Trimming removed 5 bases at V and 7 bases at J, with 20 bases between. This CDR3 comprises 15 residues. Germline-derived CDR1 and CDR2 are MNHEY and SVGAGI. CDR3 nucleotides: TGTGCCAGCAGTACCCTATCGACAGGTTTGGCTGGCTACACCTTC. Protein product: CASSTLSTGLAGYTF.

The J gene is TRBJ2-7, the V gene TRBV14; 7 bases fit TRBD1. The CDR3 extends over 16 amino acids. The trim removed 5 bases at V and 6 bases at J, leaving 16 bases unmatched. Germline CDR1 SGHDN, CDR2 FVKESK. CDR3 in DNA: TGTGCCAGCAGCATAGAACACGGGATCAGGGGGTCCGAGCAGTACTTC. As protein: CASSIEHGIRGSEQYF.

The chain couples TRBV25-1 to TRBJ2-1, with TRBD2 matching over 12 bases. V shed 5 bases, J shed 11 bases, and the junction held 7 bases outside the gene matches. Germline-derived CDR1 and CDR2 are MGHDK and SYGVNS. The CDR3 loop spans 14 amino acids. Here the CDR3 DNA reads TGTGCCAGCAGTCCCCTCGGACTAGCGGGAAAGCAGTTCTTC. Residues: CASSPLGLAGKQFF.